What follows are 5 T cell receptor beta chains derived from one specimen sequenced in a study of CD8 T cells in Susac syndrome (dated by TCRdb to about 2019). Library preparation was by the immunoSEQ multiplex PCR assay. RNA was extracted using the RNeasy kit, and roughly 0.45 to 1 ug of the RNA was reverse transcribed with random hexamers. TCRdb reanalyzed the raw reads on its own, using fastp at Q25 for trimming and MiXCR for clone calling, and kept in-frame beta chains. Each CDR3 protein appears once, grouped with its most common genes and DNA. The sample profile shows 400,000 to 550,000 distinct CDR3 sequences; 75% to 90% of them were found once. The ten largest clones add up to about 0.12% of the sample. Sequenced: CD8+ T cells from PBMCs. Receptors originate from a human donor with multiple sclerosis.

This chain links TRBV3-1 with TRBJ2-7; TRBD1 aligns across 9 bases. The CDR3 has 15 residues. The germline V gene has CDR1 LGHDT and CDR2 YNNKEL (reference sequence). V shed 3 bases and J 6 bases; nucleotides not matched to a gene: 9. The CDR3 DNA reads as TGTGCCAGCAGCCAGACCGGGACAGGGTATGGCGAGCAGTACTTC. Translation: CASSQTGTGYGEQYF.

This chain links TRBV7-8 with TRBJ2-7; 13 positions match TRBD2. There are 22 residues in the CDR3. Germline V gene data show CDR1 as SGHVS and CDR2 as FQNEAQ. The V gene end was trimmed by 1 base and the J gene end by 0 bases; junction bases not matched to a gene: 18. CDR3 in DNA: TGTGCCAGCAGCTTAGGGACTTCCGGGACTAGCGGGATCGACCCGAGCTCCTACGAGCAGTACTTC. This gives the protein CASSLGTSGTSGIDPSSYEQYF.

The CDR3 spells CASSLSEGSGYTF. The DNA of the CDR3 is TGTGCCAGCAGTTTATCGGAAGGGTCTGGCTACACCTTC. V and J are TRBV27 and TRBJ1-2; D unresolved. CDR1 and CDR2 (germline): MNHEY, SMNVEV (reference sequence). V lost 0 bases and J lost 7, with 9 bases in between. The CDR3 is 13 amino acids.

This clonotype was detected once. CDR3: CAWAQGVDWEKLFF. CDR3 DNA sequence: TGTGCCTGGGCCCAGGGTGTTGATTGGGAAAAACTGTTTTTT. The chain employs TRBV30 and TRBJ1-4, with D perhaps TRBD1 (5 bases). Trimming took 5 bases from V and 8 from J, leaving 18 bases between them. From germline, CDR1 is GTSNPN and CDR2 SVGIG (reference sequence). This CDR3 has 14 amino acids.

The chain uses TRBV6-5 and TRBJ2-1; 8 bases fit TRBD2. V was pared by 4 bases and J by 3 bases, with 2 bases of the junction left unmatched. The CDR3 covers 14 residues. CDR1 is MNHEY and CDR2 is SVGAGI in the germline V gene. CDR3 in DNA: TGTGCCAGCAGTTGGGGACTAGACTACAATGAGCAGTTCTTC. Translated: CASSWGLDYNEQFF.